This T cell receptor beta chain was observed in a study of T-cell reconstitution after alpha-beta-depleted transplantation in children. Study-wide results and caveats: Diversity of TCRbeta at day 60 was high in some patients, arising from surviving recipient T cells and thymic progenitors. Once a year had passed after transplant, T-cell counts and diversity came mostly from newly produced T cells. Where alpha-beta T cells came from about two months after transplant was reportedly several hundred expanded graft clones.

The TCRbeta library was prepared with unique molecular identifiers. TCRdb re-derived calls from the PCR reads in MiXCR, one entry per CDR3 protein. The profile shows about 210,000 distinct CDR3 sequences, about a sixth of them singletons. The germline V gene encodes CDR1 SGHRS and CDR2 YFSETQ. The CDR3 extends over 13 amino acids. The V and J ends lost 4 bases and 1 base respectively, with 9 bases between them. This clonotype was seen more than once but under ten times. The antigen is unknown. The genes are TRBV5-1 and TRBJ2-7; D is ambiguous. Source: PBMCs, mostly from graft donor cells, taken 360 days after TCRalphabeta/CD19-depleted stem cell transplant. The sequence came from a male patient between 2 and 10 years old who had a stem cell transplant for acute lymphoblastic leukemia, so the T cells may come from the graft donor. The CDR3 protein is CASSGRVSYEQYF. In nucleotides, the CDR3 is TGCGCCAGCAGCGGAAGGGTTTCCTACGAGCAGTACTTC.